This T cell receptor (beta chain) was obtained from a study of cytomegalovirus exposure and HLA in healthy donors. The PCR contained 60 Vbeta and 13 Jbeta primers. Under the authors' procedure: Approximately 11 million of 70 million to 80 million unique TCR beta chains were shared, per a later count. Produced via immunoSEQ multiplex PCR; TCRdb's table is partial and in-frame only. That table supplies the V and J calls and clone size; D and trimming were determined from the DNA. The repertoire consists of over 150,000 clones, with 70% to 85% occurring once and the leading ten covering around 4.8%. With regard to this clone: Its target is not known.

The V gene's germline CDR1 is SEHNR and CDR2 FQNEAQ (reference sequence). V was trimmed by 1 base and J by 0 bases, leaving 13 bases between them. CDR3 size: 18 residues. Findings of the study overall: Relative to the roughly 700-donor mean, N-insertions were reportedly fewer in an Asian-associated ancestry cluster in a later analysis. Cytomegalovirus status, reportedly, was diagnosed with high specificity and sensitivity by the classifier.

The receptor was isolated from a man younger than 35 in good health and CMV-seronegative. The sample taken for sequencing was PBMCs. V and J are TRBV7-9 and TRBJ2-6, with D perhaps TRBD1 (6 bases). The CDR3 is CASSLGLGRGSGANVLTF. The CDR3 DNA reads TGTGCCAGCAGCTTAGGTTTGGGCAGGGGCTCTGGGGCCAACGTCCTGACTTTC. The full variable domain, its missing parts supplied by reference TRBV7-9 and TRBJ2-6, is DTGVSQNPRHKITKRGQNVTFRCDPISEHNRLYWYRQTLGQGPEFLTYFQNEAQLEKSRLLSDRFSAERPKGSFSTLEIQRTEQGDSAMYLCASSLGLGRGSGANVLTFGAGSRLTVL.